The clone carrying this TCR beta chain has at least ten counts. TCRdb passed the 5' RACE reads through MiXCR, listing each CDR3 protein once. In the table there are about 7,800 distinct CDR3 sequences, more than 30% of which are singletons. The sequenced material came from tumor-infiltrating memory CD4+ T cells sorted from the breast tumor. Subset here: memory CD4+ T cells, CD4+CD45RO+CD25-. This clonotype originated in a female donor with breast cancer.

CDR3 protein: CASRPGQSYEQYF. CDR3 bases: TGTGCCAGCAGGCCCGGACAATCCTACGAGCAGTACTTC. This chain links TRBV6-6 with TRBJ2-7; D may be TRBD1 (5 bases). Between the trimmed V and J ends, which lost 6 bases and 1 base, there was a span of 10 bases. The CDR3 runs to 13 residues. The germline gives CDR1 MNHNY, CDR2 SVGAGI (reference sequence).